Following are 10 T cell receptor beta chains from one sample sequenced in a study of T cell repertoires in ileal Crohn's disease (dated by TCRdb to about 2019). Libraries were prepared through the immunoSEQ multiplex PCR assay. TCRdb retrieved this table from immuneACCESS and kept in-frame rearrangements only. Not all clones are present; in checked studies, unresolved V genes account for under half, and no reason is known for the remainder. The sample yields about 14,000 clones; 70% were counted once. In total, the top ten clones hold 5.5% to 7.5% of the sample. Sequencing was performed on ileal tissue. The receptors shown here come from an adult with Crohn's disease.

The chain has TRBV18 and TRBJ2-7, with D possibly being TRBD1 (5 bases). CDR1 KGHSH and CDR2 LQKENI come from the germline V gene. CDR3 length: 12 residues. V dropped 5 bases and J dropped 4 bases, with 9 bases sitting between them. The CDR3 DNA sequence: TGTGCCAGCTCATCGACAGAGTACGAGCAGTACTTC. It yields the protein CASSSTEYEQYF.

The rearrangement joins TRBV7-8 to TRBJ2-3, with 10 bases identical to TRBD1. The J segment lost 4 bases and the V segment lost 3 bases, leaving 4 bases of the junction unmatched. The CDR3 spans 15 residues. CDR1 and CDR2 (germline): SGHVS, FQNEAQ. CDR3 nucleotides: TGTGCCAGCAGCTTCGGACAGGGGGAGGCAGATACGCAGTATTTT. It translates to CASSFGQGEADTQYF.

The chain employs TRBV30 and TRBJ1-6, with TRBD1 matching 9 bases. Germline loops: CDR1 GTSNPN, CDR2 SVGIG (reference sequence). V lost 1 base, J lost 7 bases, and 2 bases stayed unmatched. The CDR3 is made up of 14 amino acids. The DNA for the CDR3 is TGTGCCTGGAGTGAGGGACAGGGAAATTCACCCCTCCACTTT. It encodes CAWSEGQGNSPLHF.

The chain couples TRBV14 to TRBJ2-7, with 10 bases matching TRBD1. The V and J ends lost 6 bases and 6 bases, in that order; junction bases with no gene match: 11. This CDR3 is 15 amino acids long. The germline gives CDR1 SGHDN, CDR2 FVKESK. CDR3 nucleotide sequence: TGTGCCAGCAGGATACCGGGACAGGGGTGGTCCGAGCAGTACTTC. Amino acids: CASRIPGQGWSEQYF.

The chain links TRBV23-1 to TRBJ2-7; D call uncertain. TRBV23-1 has ORF status, its function being uncertain. The length of the CDR3 is 17 residues. Trimming shortened V by 2 bases and J by 2 bases, and 19 bases separated the two germline ends. Here the CDR3 DNA reads TGCGCCAGCAGTCAACCCCTCCGGCAGAGTTTTACCTACGAGCAGTACTTC. Its protein product is CASSQPLRQSFTYEQYF.

This clone has just a few counts. This chain joins TRBV9 and TRBJ1-6, with no clear D. The CDR3 extends over 14 amino acids. V was clipped by 0 bases and J by 7 bases, with 8 bases between them. CDR1 is SGDLS, CDR2 YYNGEE, per germline. The CDR3, as DNA: TGTGCCAGCAGCGTAGATATAAGAAATTCACCCCTCCACTTT. This encodes CASSVDIRNSPLHF.

The chain carries TRBV5-4 and TRBJ2-3; no firm D call. This CDR3 comprises 15 residues. V dropped 4 bases and J dropped 6 bases, with 18 bases sitting between them. Germline loops: CDR1 SGHNT, CDR2 YYREEE (reference sequence). The CDR3 DNA reads TGTGCCAGCAGCCGGTTAGGTGGGCAACAGGATACGCAGTATTTT. This gives the protein CASSRLGGQQDTQYF.

This chain joins TRBV6-1 and TRBJ1-6; perhaps TRBD1 as D (5 bases). In germline, CDR1 is MNHNS, CDR2 SASEGT. The CDR3 length is 14 residues. V was cut by 5 bases and J by 7 bases, with 12 bases left in between. The CDR3 reads CASSPREGNSPLHF. CDR3 nucleotide sequence: TGTGCCAGCAGTCCCCGAGAGGGGAATTCACCCCTCCACTTT.

The chain links TRBV4-1 to TRBJ1-3, with D tentatively TRBD1 (6 bases). Trimming shortened V by 4 bases and J by 2 bases, and 12 bases separated the two germline ends. From germline, CDR1 is MGHRA and CDR2 YSYEKL. This CDR3 region has 15 residues. CDR3 loop: CASSLGDNAGNTIYF. CDR3 coding DNA: TGCGCCAGCAGCCTCGGGGACAATGCTGGAAACACCATATATTTT.

This chain uses TRBV5-4 with TRBJ1-2, with D perhaps TRBD1 (6 bases). V lost 4 bases to trimming and J lost 4 bases, with 11 bases between them. This CDR3 is 13 amino acids long. CDR1 is SGHNT, CDR2 YYREEE, per germline (reference sequence). The CDR3 DNA is TGTGCCAGCAGCCCGGACAGAGCCTATGGCTACACCTTC. Amino acids: CASSPDRAYGYTF.